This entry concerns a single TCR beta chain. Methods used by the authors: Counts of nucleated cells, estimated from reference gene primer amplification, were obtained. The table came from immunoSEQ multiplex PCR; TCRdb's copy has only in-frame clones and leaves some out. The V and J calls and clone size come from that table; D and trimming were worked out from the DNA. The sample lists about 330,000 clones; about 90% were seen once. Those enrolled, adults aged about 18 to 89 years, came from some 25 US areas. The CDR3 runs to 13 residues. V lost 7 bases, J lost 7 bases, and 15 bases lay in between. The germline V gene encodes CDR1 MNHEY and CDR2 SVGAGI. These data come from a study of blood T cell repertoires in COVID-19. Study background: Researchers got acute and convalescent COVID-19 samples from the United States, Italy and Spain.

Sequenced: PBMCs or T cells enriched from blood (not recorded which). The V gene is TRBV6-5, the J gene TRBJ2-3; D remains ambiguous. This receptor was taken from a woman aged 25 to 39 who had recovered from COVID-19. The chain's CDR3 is CASTPTRSHTQYF. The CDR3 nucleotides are TGTGCCAGCACCCCCACCCGGTCTCATACGCAGTATTTT.